These 6 T cell receptor beta chains came from one sample sequenced in a study of CD8+ T cells in alopecia areata. After isolation, RNA underwent reverse transcription to generate cDNA as the sequencing template. TCRdb keeps only in-frame clones here, not all; method: immunoSEQ multiplex PCR. This sample has about 5,900 clones, each found more than once. As for time point: mouse skin 6 weeks after grafting, around onset of hair loss. Source: skin, taken at week 6. Receptors were obtained from a C3H/HeJ mouse with alopecia areata. Mouse MHC haplotype: H2-k.

Only a few counts were recorded for this clone. Here the gene names and germline are mouse. The read stops 4 residues short of the end of the CDR3; the missing end is completed from the germline J gene. The V and J genes are TRBV13-3 and TRBJ2-1; possible D gene TRBD1, 6 bases. Germline lookup yields CDR1 NNHDY and CDR2 SYVADS. The CDR3 has 12 amino acids. Trimming removed 7 bases from V and 3 bases from J, with 8 bases in between. Incomplete CDR3 DNA: TGTGCCAGCGGGACATTCTATGCT. Its translation is CASGTFYA. The whole CDR3 sequence reads CASGTFYAEQFF.

Notes on this clone: Being one base from a much bigger clone, this may be a read error. Gene names follow the mouse nomenclature. The CDR3 end falls 4 residues outside the read, so it is completed with the germline J gene. The chain links TRBV19 to TRBJ1-4; 8 nucleotides match TRBD1. This CDR3 is built from 12 residues. CDR1 and CDR2 (germline): FNHDT, SITEND (reference sequence). The sequenced CDR3 bases are TGTGCCAGCCCCGGACAGGGCGAA. It is translated as CASPGQGE. The whole CDR3 sequence reads CASPGQGERLFF.

This clone turned up a few times. These gene names are mouse names. The CDR3 extends 4 residues past the end of the read, so its final part is completed from the germline J gene. This chain joins TRBV1 and TRBJ2-5; either TRBD1 or TRBD2 may supply D (5 bases each). CDR1 and CDR2 (germline): NSQYPW, LRSPGD (reference sequence). This CDR3 is built from 14 residues. V lost 1 base to trimming and J lost 1 base, with 6 bases between them. CDR3: CTCSAGGDQDTQYF. The CDR3 bases that were read are TGCACCTGCAGTGCAGGGGGCGACCAAGAC.

On this clone itself: Any gene name here is a mouse gene name. The read is 4 residues too short to cover the CDR3 end, so that end is filled in from the germline J gene. The chain couples TRBV31 to TRBJ2-1; 8 bases fit TRBD2. The CDR3 covers 15 residues. V dropped 0 bases and J dropped 1; count of bases not matched to a gene: 2. Germline V gene data show CDR1 as GKSSPN and CDR2 as SITVG. The CDR3 sequence: CAWSLGGANYAEQFF. The sequenced part of the CDR3 DNA is TGTGCCTGGAGTCTGGGGGGGGCAAACTATGCT.

This clone was observed a handful of times. The gene symbols are mouse symbols. The read halts 4 residues ahead of the CDR3 end, with the missing end drawn from the germline J gene. The chain couples TRBV1 to TRBJ2-7; TRBD2 matches 8 bases. Losses at the gene ends were 6 bases for V and 0 bases for J; bases not matched to a gene: 4. Per germline, CDR1 NSQYPW and CDR2 LRSPGD (reference sequence). The CDR3 covers 14 residues. CDR3 in amino acids: CTCRGLESSYEQYF. The sequenced CDR3 bases are TGCACCTGCAGGGGACTGGAGAGCTCCTAT.

By share of the sample, this clone is medium-sized (0.01 to 0.1%). Gene and germline names: mouse. The read falls 3 residues short of the CDR3 end, and the missing part is taken from the germline J gene. The chain carries TRBV3 and TRBJ1-6, with a weak D call TRBD1 (6 bases). TRBJ1-6 is noted as an ORF with a role that remains uncertain. The CDR3 totals 13 residues. The V gene lost 4 bases and the J gene lost 5 bases, with 6 bases spanning the gap. Germline assignment: CDR1 SNHLY and CDR2 FYNGKV (reference sequence). CDR3 in amino acids: CASSWDNNSPLYF. Incomplete CDR3 DNA: TGTGCCAGCAGCTGGGACAATAATTCGCCC.